This TCR beta chain was recorded in a study of patients and donors after allogeneic stem cell transplantation. Each CDR3 protein gets one entry after TCRdb re-called the RT-PCR reads with MiXCR. The sample includes 70,000 to 75,000 distinct CDR3 sequences, about 26% of them seen just once. This clonotype was observed a handful of times. Sequenced input: blood, either unsorted or a sorted T cell fraction (not recorded which). This clonotype was obtained from a human donor who was either an allogeneic HSCT recipient or a stem cell or donor lymphocyte infusion donor (not recorded which). It is not recorded whose cells these are; they may come from a transplant donor.

For the CDR3, the DNA is TGTGCCAGCAGCTCGCCAGGGACTAGCGCCACAGATACGCAGTATTTT. Its translation is CASSSPGTSATDTQYF. The chain combines TRBV7-3 with TRBJ2-3; 10 positions agree with TRBD2. V lost 4 bases, J lost 2 bases, and 6 bases stayed unmatched. Germline V CDR1 and CDR2: SGHTA, FQGTGA. This CDR3 comprises 16 residues. Combining the CDR3 with reference TRBV7-3 and TRBJ2-3 gives the whole variable domain GAGVSQTPSNKVTEKGKYVELRCDPISGHTALYWYRQSLGQGPEFLIYFQGTGAADDSGLPNDRFFAVRPEGSVSTLKIQRTERGDSAVYLCASSSPGTSATDTQYFGPGTRLTVL.